This entry concerns a single TCR beta chain. The antigen remains undetermined. This CDR3 spans 15 amino acids. Trimming removed 0 bases at V and 6 bases at J, with 12 bases between. Germline V gene data show CDR1 as LGHNT and CDR2 as FRNRAP. Measured with immunoSEQ multiplex PCR; TCRdb has only the in-frame clones, and not every one. Of some 54,000 clones detected, 86% appear once; the ten largest clones hold 6.7%. These data are taken from a study of OX40 agonist ivuxolimab in advanced cancers. Study findings and constraints: Among the lowest levels of clonal expansion were found in partial responders at 0.1-3.0 mg/kg.

The specimen was CD4+ or CD8+ T cells sorted from blood, collected in a trial of the OX40 agonist ivuxolimab. The receptor was isolated from an adult with an advanced solid tumor such as melanoma, head and neck, liver or kidney cancer. The chain uses TRBV12-5 and TRBJ1-5; TRBD1 is a possible D gene (5 bases). CDR3 DNA sequence: TGTGCTAGTGGTTTGGTACGGGGGTCGTCTCAGCCCCAGCATTTT. It is translated as CASGLVRGSSQPQHF. The full variable domain, with the rest looked up from reference TRBV12-5 and TRBJ1-5, is DARVTQTPRHKVTEMGQEVTMRCQPILGHNTVFWYRQTMMQGLELLAYFRNRAPLDDSGMPKDRFSAEMPDATLATLKIQPSEPRDSAVYFCASGLVRGSSQPQHFGDGTRLSIL.